The 14 T cell receptor beta chains below all came from one sample that was sequenced in a study of T cell changes during pregnancy in multiple sclerosis. Libraries were prepared by immunoSEQ multiplex PCR; TCRdb keeps only in-frame clonotypes and omits some of them. Of more than 25,000 clones in the sample, roughly nine tenths were seen once. Sequencing used CD8+ T cells from peripheral blood mononuclear cells, obtained in the third trimester of pregnancy. The receptor source for this set is a female donor with multiple sclerosis, enrolled in a pregnancy study.

This clone was found once. This rearrangement joins TRBV7-2 to TRBJ2-7; maybe TRBD1 (6 bases). Germline CDR1 is SGHTA and CDR2 is FQGNSA. The CDR3 consists of 14 residues. Trimming left V 5 bases short and J 0 bases short, with 11 bases between. CDR3 DNA: TGTGCCAGCAGCCCAACAGGGAGCTCCTACGAGCAGTACTTC. Amino acids: CASSPTGSSYEQYF. The whole variable domain, remainder taken from reference TRBV7-2 and TRBJ2-7, is GAGVSQSPSNKVTEKGKDVELRCDPISGHTALYWYRQSLGQGLEFLIYFQGNSAPDKSGLPSDRFSAERTGGSVSTLTIQRTQQEDSAVYLCASSPTGSSYEQYFGPGTRLTVT.

This clone was seen only a few times. CDR3 nucleotides: TGTGCCAGCGGACCTTGGGGGGAAACTAATCAGCCCCAGCATTTT. Residues: CASGPWGETNQPQHF. The chain uses TRBV27 and TRBJ1-5, with a possible D match to TRBD1 (5 bases). Germline loops: CDR1 MNHEY, CDR2 SMNVEV (reference sequence). The CDR3 runs to 15 residues. V dropped 8 bases and J dropped 4 bases, with 18 bases sitting between them.

The chain uses TRBV18 and TRBJ2-1, with 7 nucleotides matching TRBD2. Germline CDR1 KGHSH, CDR2 LQKENI. J was trimmed by 0 bases and V by 4 bases; bases with no gene match: 3. There are 15 residues in the CDR3. The CDR3 is CASSLGGSSYNEQFF. The CDR3 DNA sequence: TGTGCCAGCTCACTGGGCGGGAGCTCCTACAATGAGCAGTTCTTC.

The rearrangement joins TRBV5-4 to TRBJ2-5; 8 nucleotides align to TRBD1. CDR3 size: 18 residues. Trimming at V came to 0 bases and at J to 4 bases, leaving 14 bases not matched to a gene. Germline CDR1 and CDR2: SGHNT and YYREEE (reference sequence). Here the CDR3 DNA reads TGTGCCAGCAGCTTGGAACGATCTGACAGGGGCGCTAGAGAGACCCAGTACTTC. Its protein is CASSLERSDRGARETQYF.

The chain combines TRBV19 with TRBJ2-7; 7 bases align to TRBD1. The CDR3 length is 12 residues. The V and J ends lost 3 bases and 6 bases, in that order; junction bases with no gene match: 2. CDR1 and CDR2 from the germline V gene are LNHDA and SQIVND (reference sequence). Written as DNA, the CDR3 is TGTGCCAGTAGTATCAGGGGGAGCGAGCAGTACTTC. Its translation is CASSIRGSEQYF.

This rearrangement joins TRBV28 to TRBJ2-3; TRBD2 matches at 11 bases. Germline CDR1 MDHEN, CDR2 SYDVKM. There are 15 residues in the CDR3. Trimming removed 6 bases from V and 5 bases from J; junction bases left unmatched: 7. The CDR3 DNA reads TGTGCCAGCAGGCCCCTAGCGGGAGGTGTAGATACGCAGTATTTT. Amino acids: CASRPLAGGVDTQYF.

This clone was seen a handful of times. The V call is TRBV10-1, the J call TRBJ1-5; D not certain. Germline CDR1 is WNHNN and CDR2 is SYGVQD (reference sequence). CDR3 length: 12 residues. V was pared by 6 bases and J by 7 bases, with 10 bases between. The DNA of the CDR3 is TGCGCCAGCAGGCCCTACTTCCAGCCCCAGCATTTT. As protein: CASRPYFQPQHF.

The chain recombines TRBV13 with TRBJ2-1; a possible D gene is TRBD1 (6 bases). The CDR3 covers 14 residues. The germline gives CDR1 PRHDT, CDR2 FYEKMQ (reference sequence). Trimming took 5 bases from V and 7 from J, leaving 15 bases between them. As DNA, the CDR3 is TGTGCCAGCAGCCCGGGCACAGGGTGGAATGAGCAGTTCTTC. It yields the protein CASSPGTGWNEQFF. Full variable domain (outside the CDR3, taken from reference TRBV13 and TRBJ2-1): AAGVIQSPRHLIKEKRETATLKCYPIPRHDTVYWYQQGPGQDPQFLISFYEKMQSDKGSIPDRFSAQQFSDYHSELNMSSLELGDSALYFCASSPGTGWNEQFFGPGTRLTVL.

V gene TRBV27 combines with J gene TRBJ2-1; TRBD2 matches 14 bases. CDR1 is MNHEY and CDR2 is SMNVEV in the germline V gene (reference sequence). This CDR3 region has 14 residues. With 5 bases clipped from V and 10 bases from J, the junction kept 4 bases outside the gene matches. The chain's CDR3 is CASSQGLAGVEQFF. As DNA, the CDR3 is TGTGCCAGCAGTCAGGGACTAGCGGGAGTGGAGCAGTTCTTC.

The chain employs TRBV5-1 and TRBJ2-7, with 9 bases matching TRBD2. J gave up 3 bases and V 1 base, and 2 bases lay outside the gene matches. From germline, CDR1 is SGHRS and CDR2 YFSETQ. The CDR3 runs to 14 residues. CDR3 sequence reads: CASSLRREGYEQYF. CDR3 coding DNA: TGCGCCAGCAGCTTGCGGCGGGAGGGCTACGAGCAGTACTTC.

The chain couples TRBV4-1 to TRBJ2-7; 9 positions agree with TRBD2. This CDR3 is built from 16 residues. Per germline, CDR1 MGHRA and CDR2 YSYEKL. V shed 0 bases and J 2 bases; nucleotides not matched to a gene: 5. The CDR3 DNA follows: TGCGCCAGCAGCCAAGATGAAGGACTAGCGACCTACGAGCAGTACTTC. Residues: CASSQDEGLATYEQYF.

The chain combines TRBV6-6 with TRBJ1-2; D not certain. There are 15 residues in the CDR3. Germline values: CDR1 MNHNY, CDR2 SVGAGI (reference sequence). Trimming pared 7 bases from V and 3 bases from J, leaving 18 bases between. The chain's CDR3 is CASTQGGRFDYGYTF. DNA for the CDR3: TGTGCCAGCACCCAAGGAGGCAGATTCGACTATGGCTACACCTTC.

The table lists this clone with a count of one. This chain links TRBV15 with TRBJ1-4; 7 bases are a match to TRBD1. Germline CDR1 reads LNHNV; CDR2 reads YYDKDF (reference sequence). The CDR3 contains 13 residues. The J segment lost 5 bases and the V segment lost 8 bases, leaving 5 bases of the junction unmatched. The CDR3 protein is CATALDRNEKLFF. In DNA form, the CDR3 reads TGTGCCACCGCCCTGGACAGGAATGAAAAACTGTTTTTT.

The V and J genes are TRBV6-4 and TRBJ2-3; D is undetermined. Trimming took 0 bases from V and 0 from J, leaving 4 bases between them. The V gene's germline CDR1 is MRHNA and CDR2 SNTAGT. CDR3 length equals 14 residues. For the CDR3, the DNA is TGTGCCAGCAGTGACTCTGGCAGCACAGATACGCAGTATTTT. Translation gives CASSDSGSTDTQYF.